This T cell receptor (beta chain) was observed in a study of OX40 agonist ivuxolimab in advanced cancers. Study overall: Ivuxolimab is a fully human IgG2 antibody that activates OX40 (CD134). Two patients with cutaneous melanoma and one with hepatocellular carcinoma, three in total, showed partial responses. Study-wide results and limits: Low normalized T-cell clonal expansion also characterized some of the nonresponders.

Notes on this clone: The target antigen is unknown.

Germline CDR1 is MDHEN and CDR2 is SYDVKM. The V gene lost 2 bases and the J gene lost 1 base, with 5 bases spanning the gap. The CDR3 runs 13 residues. The method was immunoSEQ multiplex PCR; TCRdb's version includes in-frame clones alone and lacks a portion of them. The table records about 69,000 clones, about 90% of them present only once. The chain is built from TRBV28 and TRBJ2-5; no clear D. This specimen consisted of CD4+ or CD8+ T cells sorted from blood, obtained in a trial of the OX40 agonist ivuxolimab. The TCR was taken from an adult with an advanced solid tumor such as melanoma, head and neck, liver or kidney cancer. CDR3 DNA: TGTGCCAGCAGTTTAGGATTCCAAGAGACCCAGTACTTC. It specifies CASSLGFQETQYF.